A selection of T cell receptor beta chains follows, all from one sample in a study of cytomegalovirus exposure and HLA in healthy donors. Only in-frame clones appear in the TCRdb table, and some are missing; sequencing was by immunoSEQ multiplex PCR. The sample carries 180,000 or so clones, about four fifths recorded once. The sample comprised PBMCs. These receptors came from a woman aged 25 to 39 in good health and CMV-seronegative. The CDR3 runs from the conserved cysteine through the conserved F or W. D genes are given only for firm matches. A clone size is listed for some rows: how often the clone was seen (once, few, many), or a class if it is expanded.

v_call: TRBV6-5
j_call: TRBJ1-5
d_call: NA
clone_size: few
cdr3_nt: TGTGCCAGCAGTTACTCGAAAAGCCAGCCCCAGCATTTT
cdr3_aa: CASSYSKSQPQHF

v_call: TRBV2
j_call: TRBJ2-6
d_call: NA
clone_size: NA
cdr3_nt: TGTGCCAGCAGTGAACGGAGCTCTGGGGCCAACGTCCTGACTTTC
cdr3_aa: CASSERSSGANVLTF

v_call: TRBV7-2
j_call: TRBJ2-7
d_call: TRBD1
clone_size: NA
cdr3_nt: TGTGCCAGCAGCTTAGATGGACAGGCAGTCTACGAGCAGTACTTC
cdr3_aa: CASSLDGQAVYEQYF

v_call: TRBV30
j_call: TRBJ1-5
d_call: TRBD1
clone_size: NA
cdr3_nt: TGTGCCTGGAGCCAAGCCCAGGGGGCTGGTCAGCCCCAGCATTTT
cdr3_aa: CAWSQAQGAGQPQHF

v_call: TRBV29-1
j_call: TRBJ2-3
d_call: TRBD2
clone_size: NA
cdr3_nt: TGCAGCGGGGCCCCTCAGACTAGCACGAATACGCAGTATTTT
cdr3_aa: CSGAPQTSTNTQYF

v_call: TRBV11-2
j_call: TRBJ2-4
d_call: TRBD1
clone_size: NA
cdr3_nt: TGTGCCAGCAGCTTACAGGGGGCAGCCAAAAACATTCAGTACTTC
cdr3_aa: CASSLQGAAKNIQYF

v_call: TRBV7-9
j_call: TRBJ2-3
d_call: NA
clone_size: NA
cdr3_nt: TGTGCCAGCCCTGGCGGGAGCACAGATACGCAGTATTTT
cdr3_aa: CASPGGSTDTQYF

v_call: TRBV5-8
j_call: TRBJ1-2
d_call: NA
clone_size: NA
cdr3_nt: TGTGCCAGCAGCTCAGTTATTAACTATGGCTACACCTTC
cdr3_aa: CASSSVINYGYTF

v_call: TRBV19
j_call: TRBJ2-2
d_call: NA
clone_size: NA
cdr3_nt: TGTGCCACCTCAGTCCCGGGACATTCCGGGGAGCTGTTTTTT
cdr3_aa: CATSVPGHSGELFF

v_call: TRBV14
j_call: TRBJ2-5
d_call: TRBD1
clone_size: NA
cdr3_nt: TGTGCCAGCAGCCAAGACCTTCTGGGACAGGGTGTAGGAGAGACCCAGTACTTC
cdr3_aa: CASSQDLLGQGVGETQYF

v_call: TRBV4-3
j_call: TRBJ2-7
d_call: TRBD1
clone_size: NA
cdr3_nt: TGCGCCAGCAGCCAAACAGGGGGCCTTGGCGAGCAGTACTTC
cdr3_aa: CASSQTGGLGEQYF

v_call: TRBV7-3
j_call: TRBJ2-1
d_call: TRBD1
clone_size: NA
cdr3_nt: TGTGCCAGCAGCGCCGGGACAGGGGGCGTGAATGAGCAGTTCTTC
cdr3_aa: CASSAGTGGVNEQFF

v_call: TRBV7-8
j_call: TRBJ2-5
d_call: NA
clone_size: few
cdr3_nt: TGTGCCAGCAGCTTATCGGAGACCCAGTACTTC
cdr3_aa: CASSLSETQYF

v_call: TRBV7-7
j_call: TRBJ2-5
d_call: NA
clone_size: NA
cdr3_nt: TGTGCCAGCAGCGTTCCCGGCCAAGAGACCCAGTACTTC
cdr3_aa: CASSVPGQETQYF

v_call: TRBV30
j_call: TRBJ1-1
d_call: NA
clone_size: NA
cdr3_nt: TGTGCCTTGCACGGGGGGCGCGACACTGAAGCTTTCTTT
cdr3_aa: CALHGGRDTEAFF